This T cell receptor beta chain was retrieved from a study of neurological immune-mediated disorders. Across the study: Among the 35 or so patients with multiple sclerosis, 31 were relapsing-remitting, while 3 were secondary progressive. General observations from the study: The most TCR clonal expansion was seen in HTLV-1-associated myelopathy, and the least was seen in multiple sclerosis, which fell below healthy controls. A possible signature appeared as one related-CDR3 cluster, in which phylogenetic grouping placed the repertoires of 18 of 34 multiple sclerosis patients.

Germline trimming cut 6 bases from V and 0 bases from J; bases unmatched to any gene: 6. CDR3 length: 15 amino acids. Germline V CDR1 and CDR2: ENHRY, SYGVKD. This clonotype was recorded at least ten times. The antigen is unknown. Per sequencing run, 15-18 subjects together gave over 170 million TCR-beta sequences. TCRdb itself ran the 5' RACE reads through MiXCR, one entry per CDR3 protein. Of tens of thousands of distinct CDR3 sequences listed, around 3.7% are singletons. Sequenced input: PBMCs. This chain links TRBV10-3 with TRBJ1-1; 8 bases line up with TRBD1. The TCR sequence derives from a man in his forties or fifties with multiple sclerosis. CDR3 region: CAISPGGGLNTEAFF. The CDR3, as DNA: TGTGCCATCAGCCCAGGGGGCGGCCTGAACACTGAAGCTTTCTTT.